This TCR beta chain was found in a study of regulatory T cells in long-lasting Graves disease (dated by TCRdb to about 2021). For the wider study: Newly diagnosed Graves' disease patients had taken antithyroid drugs for less than 3 months. A total of around 35 samples were covered by TCR sequencing, comprising some 13 persistent and about 20 newly diagnosed Graves' disease patients. This study used TCR sequencing and RNA sequencing of peripheral blood to compare persistent Graves' disease patients against newly diagnosed Graves' disease patients. The study was registered as a clinical trial and conducted in China.

The intended sense of this specimen's time point label: newly diagnosed GD, antithyroid drugs for less than 3 months. RNA was extracted from PBMCs in TRIzol for both TCR sequencing and RNA sequencing. Graves' disease was diagnosed according to American Thyroid Association guidelines. Patients were recruited from an endocrinology department in Xi'an, China. Each patient gave roughly 10 milliliters of peripheral blood, collected in an EDTA anticoagulant tube. PBMCs were isolated by Ficoll Paque Plus density gradient separation without further T cell sorting. RNA quality was checked with an Agilent 2100 Bioanalyzer and agarose gel, and concentration with a NanoDrop 2000. Beyond this particular receptor, the publication reports: Sequencing and analysis were restricted to the TCR beta chain. Only peripheral blood was studied, because thyroid tissue, the primary lesion, was inaccessible. The small sample size was acknowledged by the authors as a limitation that may reduce accuracy. Compared with newly diagnosed patients, patients with persistent Graves' disease had lower TCR Shannon entropy and fewer highly expanded clones, which suggests clonal expansion. Persistent disease showed preferential use of TRBV28, TRBJ1-2 and TRBJ2-5, whereas newly diagnosed disease favored TRBV20-1 and TRBJ2-1. A larger number of public clonotypes was shared among persistent patients (under 3,000) than among newly diagnosed patients (around 970).

The junction shows trimming of 2 bases on V and 1 base on J, plus 14 bases between the germline ends. CDR1 and CDR2, looked up from the germline V gene (reference sequence), are DFQATT and SNEGSKA. The CDR3 covers 15 residues, taking in both the cysteine and the phenylalanine. Left in the record is the CDR3 DNA by itself, 45 bases read in frame from the first base. The library was built by means of multiplex PCR. TCRdb shows the sequencer as Illumina HiSeq 4000. iRepertoire HTBI primers and Arm-PCR amplification of CDR3 regions were used to construct TCR beta libraries. Gel purification was performed on PCR products prior to sequencing. Turning to the authors' computational methods: Gene usage analysis of CDR3 amino acid clonotypes used the roughly 60 TRBV and 14 to 15 TRBJ segments found across samples. COPE and FqMerger were used to merge filtered high-quality paired reads into contigs. BLAST was used to align contigs to IMGT TRBV, TRBD and TRBJ reference genes, with CDR3 defined following IMGT. Clonotypes above 0.1% frequency were classified as highly expanded clones. Shannon entropy served as the measure of repertoire diversity, while the Gini coefficient captured V-J evenness. A clonotype found in more than one individual was treated as public. In-frame beta chains were kept once TCRdb had trimmed the public reads at Q25 with fastp and called clones with MiXCR. Every CDR3 protein is listed once, alongside the most common genes and DNA of its rows. These V and J calls originate from TCRdb's pipeline instead of the authors' own analysis. This sample has 600,000 to 650,000 distinct CDR3 sequences in its table, and around 15% of those were observed once. Clones ranked in the top ten supply about 20% of the sample.

In regard to this clonotype: No cognate antigen has been identified for it. No much larger clonotype is one base removed from it; base qualities were not supplied.

Another study also made use of these data, one on T cells in Graves' hyperthyroidism and ophthalmopathy. As the second study states: Stable Graves' hyperthyroidism was defined as no progression to ophthalmopathy during 18 months of follow-up. Hyperthyroidism patients were aged 18 to 65 years and newly diagnosed, with disease duration of less than 2 months. Exclusion was applied to patients with uncontrolled infections, other autoimmune diseases, pregnancy or lactation. Clinical symptoms, serum thyroxine and TRAb, thyroid ultrasound, and orbital computed tomography formed the basis for the diagnoses. The TCR CDR3 was subjected to a first round of RT-PCR using the HTBI primer set and the Qiagen OneStep RT-PCR kit. Most expanded thyroid clonotypes (frequency above 0.001) were also found in blood, which suggests that blood repertoires may mirror thyroid immune responses. A 13 V-J signature model separated ophthalmopathy from stable hyperthyroidism, with about 90% sensitivity and 81% to 82% specificity in cross-validation and 80%/75% in testing. During validation, the model predicted progression to ophthalmopathy a median of approximately 7 months ahead of onset, with around 70% sensitivity and about 72% specificity. A discovery cohort of roughly 96 patients, roughly 45 with Graves' ophthalmopathy and more than 55 with stable Graves' hyperthyroidism, was used to find distinguishing TCR V-J signatures. Whether ophthalmopathy could be predicted prospectively was tested in an independent validation cohort made up of under 20 hyperthyroidism patients plus 17 patients who later progressed to ophthalmopathy. The roughly 94 discovery patients were randomly divided into training and test sets at a 7:3 ratio. Thyroid tissue and blood T-cell repertoires from several Graves' hyperthyroidism patients were also compared in the study. Following sampling, methimazole starting at 30 mg daily was given to hyperthyroidism patients, and high-dose intravenous methylprednisolone was given to ophthalmopathy patients. A second multiplex PCR round built the libraries, followed by size selection and purification. Paired-end sequencing of the libraries was performed with 100 bp reads on an Illumina HiSeq2000. Raw data were processed with SOAPnuke, discarding reads with adapters, uncalled bases, mean Phred below 15, or no exact constant-primer or identifier match. High-quality paired reads were merged using COPE v1.2.5, and each unique nucleotide sequence was defined as a clonotype. Clonotypes were aligned to IMGT TRBV, TRBD and TRBJ reference segments using MiTCR v1.1. The analysis was restricted to V-J combinations with a frequency above 0.0001, which together covered approximately 99% of the repertoires. A TCS score was defined as the ratio of F50 (clonal expansion) to E x V (chaos), with BLOSUM62-based TCRdist applied between CDR3 peptides within each V-J. Welch's t-statistics and random forest reduced 500 to 550 V-J features to roughly 13, which were used in a naive Bayes classifier (R e1071). No statistical method was used to fix the sample size in advance, and group allocation was not hidden from the investigators. The paper describes TCR Vbeta CDR3 sequencing of 140 or so peripheral blood samples, made up of 43 ophthalmopathy patients, roughly 75 hyperthyroidism patients and roughly 17 progressor patients.

The origin of this receptor is a young woman with Graves disease. Donor details come from another sample of the same person, matched by shared clones. Material: peripheral blood mononuclear cells (PBMCs), obtained at new diagnosis, from a patient treated with antithyroid drugs. The chain is encoded by TRBV20-1 joined to TRBJ2-5; TRBD2 is possibly the D segment (6 matching bases). The DNA sequence is TGCAGTGCTAGAATCCTAGCGACCGGCCAAGAGACCCAGTACTTC. Translation gives CSARILATGQETQYF.